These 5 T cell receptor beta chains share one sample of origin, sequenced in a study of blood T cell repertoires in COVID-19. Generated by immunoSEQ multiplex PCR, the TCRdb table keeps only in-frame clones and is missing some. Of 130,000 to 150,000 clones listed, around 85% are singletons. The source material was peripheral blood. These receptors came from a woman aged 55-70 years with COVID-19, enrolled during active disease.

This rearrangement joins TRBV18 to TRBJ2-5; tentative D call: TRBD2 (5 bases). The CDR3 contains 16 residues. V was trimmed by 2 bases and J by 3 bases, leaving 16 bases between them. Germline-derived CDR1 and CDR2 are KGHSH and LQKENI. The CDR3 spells CASSPGLDAEKETQYF. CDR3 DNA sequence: TGTGCCAGCTCACCAGGACTGGATGCTGAGAAAGAGACCCAGTACTTC.

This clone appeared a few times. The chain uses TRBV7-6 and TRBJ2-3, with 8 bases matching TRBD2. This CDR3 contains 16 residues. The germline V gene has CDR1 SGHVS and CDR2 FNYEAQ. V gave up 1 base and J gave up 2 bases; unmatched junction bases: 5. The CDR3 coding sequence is TGTGCCAGCAGCTTAGATGGTAGCGGGACCACAGATACGCAGTATTTT. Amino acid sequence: CASSLDGSGTTDTQYF.

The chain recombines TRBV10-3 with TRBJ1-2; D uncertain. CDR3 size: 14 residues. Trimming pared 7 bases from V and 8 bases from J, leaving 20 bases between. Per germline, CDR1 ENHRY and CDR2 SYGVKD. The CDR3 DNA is TGTGCCATCAACCCCCGGGTATTTGGTGAAGGCTACACCTTC. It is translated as CAINPRVFGEGYTF.

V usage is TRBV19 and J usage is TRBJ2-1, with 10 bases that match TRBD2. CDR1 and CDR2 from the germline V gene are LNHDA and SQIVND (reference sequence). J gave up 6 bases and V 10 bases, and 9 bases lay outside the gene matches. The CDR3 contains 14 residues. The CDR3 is CATLLAGYPNEQFF. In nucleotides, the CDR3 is TGTGCCACTTTACTAGCGGGGTATCCCAATGAGCAGTTCTTC.

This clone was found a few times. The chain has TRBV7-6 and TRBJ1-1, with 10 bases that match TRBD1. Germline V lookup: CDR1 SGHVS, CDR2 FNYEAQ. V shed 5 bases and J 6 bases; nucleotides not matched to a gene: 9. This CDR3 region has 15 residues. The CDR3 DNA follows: TGTGCCAGCAGCGCCTGGACAGGGGGGGTCTCTGAAGCTTTCTTT. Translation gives CASSAWTGGVSEAFF.